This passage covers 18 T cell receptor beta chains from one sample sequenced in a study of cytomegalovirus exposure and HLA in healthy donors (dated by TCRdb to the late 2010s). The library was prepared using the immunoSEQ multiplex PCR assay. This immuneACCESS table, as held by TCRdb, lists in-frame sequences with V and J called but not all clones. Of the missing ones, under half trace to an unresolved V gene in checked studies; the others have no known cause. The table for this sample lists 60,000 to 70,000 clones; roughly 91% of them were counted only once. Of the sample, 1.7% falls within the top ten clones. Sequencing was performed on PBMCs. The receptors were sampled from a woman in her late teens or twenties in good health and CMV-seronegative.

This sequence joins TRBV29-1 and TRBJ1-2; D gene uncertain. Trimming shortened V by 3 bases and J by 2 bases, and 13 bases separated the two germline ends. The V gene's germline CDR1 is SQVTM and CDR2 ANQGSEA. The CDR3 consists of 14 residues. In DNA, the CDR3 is TGCAGCGTTGAGCGGCGTCCGCCGAACTATGGCTACACCTTC. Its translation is CSVERRPPNYGYTF.

CDR3 sequence (DNA): TGTGCCATCAGTGACAGGGTTTACGGCTACACCTTC. Protein: CAISDRVYGYTF. The rearrangement links TRBV10-3 to TRBJ1-2, with D maybe TRBD1 (5 bases). The V end lost 3 bases, the J end lost 8 bases, and 10 bases lay between the germline ends. The CDR3 length is 12 residues. Germline V gene data show CDR1 as ENHRY and CDR2 as SYGVKD.

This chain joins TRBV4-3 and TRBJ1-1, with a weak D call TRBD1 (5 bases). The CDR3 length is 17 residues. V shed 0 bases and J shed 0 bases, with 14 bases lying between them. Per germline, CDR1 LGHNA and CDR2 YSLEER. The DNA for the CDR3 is TGCGCCAGCAGCCAAGATCCCGAACAGGATATGAACACTGAAGCTTTCTTT. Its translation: CASSQDPEQDMNTEAFF.

CDR3 amino acids: CASSHRGGYSNQPQHF. CDR3 coding DNA: TGTGCCAGTAGCCACAGGGGGGGATATAGCAATCAGCCCCAGCATTTT. This rearrangement joins TRBV19 to TRBJ1-5; 8 positions agree with TRBD1. The CDR3 runs to 16 residues. The V and J ends lost 6 bases and 0 bases, in that order; junction bases with no gene match: 7. Germline V gives CDR1 LNHDA, CDR2 SQIVND (reference sequence).

The CDR3 region has the DNA TGTGCCAGCAGCTTGACAGGGGGAGCTGGGTACGAGCAGTACTTC. It codes for CASSLTGGAGYEQYF. The rearrangement uses TRBV5-6 and TRBJ2-7; TRBD1 aligns across 8 bases. With 1 base clipped from V and 4 bases from J, the junction kept 7 bases outside the gene matches. The CDR3 consists of 15 residues. CDR1 is SGHDT, CDR2 YYEEEE, per germline.

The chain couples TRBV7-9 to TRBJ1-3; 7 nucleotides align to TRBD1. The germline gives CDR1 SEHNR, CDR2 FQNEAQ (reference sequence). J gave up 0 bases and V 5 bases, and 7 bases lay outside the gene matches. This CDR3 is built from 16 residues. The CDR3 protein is CASSPTGDYSGNTIYF. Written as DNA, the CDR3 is TGTGCCAGCAGCCCCACAGGGGATTACTCTGGAAACACCATATATTTT.

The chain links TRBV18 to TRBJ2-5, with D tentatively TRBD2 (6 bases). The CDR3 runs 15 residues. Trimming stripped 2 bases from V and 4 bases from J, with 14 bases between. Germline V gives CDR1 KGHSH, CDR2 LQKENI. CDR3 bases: TGTGCCAGCTCACCAAACACGGACGGGAGAGAGACCCAGTACTTC. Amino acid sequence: CASSPNTDGRETQYF.

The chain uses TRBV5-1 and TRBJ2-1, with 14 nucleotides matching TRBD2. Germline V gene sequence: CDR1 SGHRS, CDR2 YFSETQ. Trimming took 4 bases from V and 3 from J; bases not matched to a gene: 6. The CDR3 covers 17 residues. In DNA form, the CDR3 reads TGCGCCAGCAGCGAATACGGACTAGCGGGAGGCTACAATGAGCAGTTCTTC. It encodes CASSEYGLAGGYNEQFF.

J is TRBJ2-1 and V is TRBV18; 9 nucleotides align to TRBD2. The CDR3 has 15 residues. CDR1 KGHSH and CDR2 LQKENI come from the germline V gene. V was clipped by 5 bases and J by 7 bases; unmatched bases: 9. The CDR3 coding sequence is TGTGCCAGCTCATCCCAGCGGGGGGAGATGAATGAGCAGTTCTTC. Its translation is CASSSQRGEMNEQFF. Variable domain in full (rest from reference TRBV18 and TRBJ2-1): NAGVMQNPRHLVRRRGQEARLRCSPMKGHSHVYWYRQLPEEGLKFMVYLQKENIIDESGMPKERFSAEFPKEGPSILRIQQVVRGDSAAYFCASSSQRGEMNEQFFGPGTRLTVL.

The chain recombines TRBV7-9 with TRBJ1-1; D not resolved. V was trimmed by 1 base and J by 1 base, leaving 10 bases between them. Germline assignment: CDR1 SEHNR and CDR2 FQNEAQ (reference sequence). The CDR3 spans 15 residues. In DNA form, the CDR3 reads TGTGCCAGCAGCTTAGTGGCCAGCGCGAACACTGAAGCTTTCTTT. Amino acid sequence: CASSLVASANTEAFF.

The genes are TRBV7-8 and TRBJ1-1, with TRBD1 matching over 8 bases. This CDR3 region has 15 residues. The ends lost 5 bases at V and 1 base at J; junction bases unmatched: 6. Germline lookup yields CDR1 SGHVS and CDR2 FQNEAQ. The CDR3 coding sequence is TGTGCCAGCAGCCTAGAGACAGGGGAGAACACTGAAGCTTTCTTT. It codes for CASSLETGENTEAFF.

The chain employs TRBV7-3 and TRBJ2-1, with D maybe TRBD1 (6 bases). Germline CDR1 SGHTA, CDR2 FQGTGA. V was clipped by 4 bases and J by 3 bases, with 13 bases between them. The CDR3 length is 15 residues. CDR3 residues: CASSSPGQLYNEQFF. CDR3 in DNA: TGTGCCAGCAGCTCTCCAGGACAGCTCTACAATGAGCAGTTCTTC.

CDR3 sequence reads: CASREGNTGELFF. CDR3 bases: TGTGCCAGCAGGGAGGGGAACACCGGGGAGCTGTTTTTT. V is TRBV28 and J is TRBJ2-2; tentative D call: TRBD2 (6 bases). This CDR3 has 13 residues. Germline values: CDR1 MDHEN, CDR2 SYDVKM. V lost 6 bases and J 1 base, leaving 6 bases between the germline ends.

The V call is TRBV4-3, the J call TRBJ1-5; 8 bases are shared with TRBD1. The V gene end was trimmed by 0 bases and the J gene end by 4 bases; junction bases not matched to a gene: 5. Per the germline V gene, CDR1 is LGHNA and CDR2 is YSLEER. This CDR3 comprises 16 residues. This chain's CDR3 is CASSQDRRGHNQPQHF. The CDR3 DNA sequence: TGCGCCAGCAGCCAAGATCGCAGGGGGCATAATCAGCCCCAGCATTTT.

CDR3 in DNA: TGTGCCAGCTCACCAGACTATTCACCCCTCCACTTT. It yields the protein CASSPDYSPLHF. The chain links TRBV18 to TRBJ1-6; D remains unclear. Germline V gives CDR1 KGHSH, CDR2 LQKENI. This CDR3 has 12 residues. V lost 2 bases to trimming and J lost 8 bases, with 4 bases between them.

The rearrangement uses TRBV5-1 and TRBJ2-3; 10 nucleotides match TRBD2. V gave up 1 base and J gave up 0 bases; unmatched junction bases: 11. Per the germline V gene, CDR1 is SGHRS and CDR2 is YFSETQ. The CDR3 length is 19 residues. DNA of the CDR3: TGCGCCAGCAGCTTGAGGGGCGAGCGGGAGGGCCAGAGCACAGATACGCAGTATTTT. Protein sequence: CASSLRGEREGQSTDTQYF.

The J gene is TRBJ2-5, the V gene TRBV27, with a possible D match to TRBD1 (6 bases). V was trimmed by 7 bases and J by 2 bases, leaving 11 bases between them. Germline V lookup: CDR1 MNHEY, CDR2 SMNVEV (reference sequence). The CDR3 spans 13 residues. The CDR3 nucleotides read TGTGCCAGCACGGGGCAGGGGCAAGAGACCCAGTACTTC. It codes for CASTGQGQETQYF.

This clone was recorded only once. This CDR3 reads CASSQASVFGYTF. The DNA for the CDR3 is TGTGCCAGCAGCCAAGCCTCAGTTTTTGGCTACACCTTC. The chain carries TRBV14 and TRBJ1-2; D remains unclear. Looked up from germline, CDR1 is SGHDN and CDR2 is FVKESK. The ends were cut back, 1 base at V and 7 bases at J, with 10 bases in the middle. The CDR3 totals 13 residues.